A selection of T cell receptor beta chains follows, all from one sample in a study of shared clonotypes between healthy human individuals. TCRdb keeps only in-frame clones here, not all; method: immunoSEQ multiplex PCR. The sample lists about 600,000 clones, roughly 97% occurring once. The sample taken for sequencing was naive CD4+ T cells sorted from blood. These receptors all come from a woman between 25 and 40 years old in good health. CDR3s include the opening cysteine and the closing phenylalanine or tryptophan. The size of a clone is reported for some rows only, either as once, few or many, or as a class for expanded clones.

V gene: TRBV19
clone size: -
CDR3 protein: CASNPDLGAGGYTF

V gene: TRBV25-1
clone size: -
CDR3 protein: CASSVDREDQPQHF

V gene: TRBV6-5
clone size: -
CDR3 protein: CASRAASGSSYEQYF

V gene: TRBV19
clone size: -
CDR3 protein: CASSMGTGQPQHF

V gene: TRBV7-9
clone size: few
CDR3 protein: CASGQDGNQPQHF

V gene: TRBV6-5
clone size: -
CDR3 protein: CASSYSRSSGANVLTF

V gene: TRBV18
clone size: -
CDR3 protein: CASSRDSKNYGYTF

V gene: TRBV6-1
clone size: -
CDR3 protein: CASSEGDFRGNTIYF

V gene: TRBV4-1
clone size: -
CDR3 protein: CASSQVFGRGESTDTQYF

V gene: TRBV6-1
clone size: -
CDR3 protein: CASSVTASPNEQFF

V gene: TRBV2
clone size: -
CDR3 protein: CAAHRLAESYERYF

V gene: TRBV19
clone size: -
CDR3 protein: CASAPRQGANTGELFF

V gene: TRBV7-3
clone size: -
CDR3 protein: CASSSGTGRSDTQYF

V gene: TRBV27
clone size: -
CDR3 protein: CASSPTPNRGLTGELFF

V gene: TRBV5-6
clone size: -
CDR3 protein: CASSVDGVPVPYF

V gene: TRBV7-6
clone size: once
CDR3 protein: CASSLELWEKLFF

V gene: TRBV2
clone size: -
CDR3 protein: CASSAGTGDGRAAKNIQYF

V gene: TRBV19
clone size: -
CDR3 protein: CASGQGPGGYTF

V gene: TRBV18
clone size: once
CDR3 protein: CASSPPGQRQRSPKFF

V gene: TRBV19
clone size: -
CDR3 protein: CASSIPGRSYEQYF

V gene: TRBV19
clone size: -
CDR3 protein: CASSIDGSNTGELFF

V gene: TRBV6-4
clone size: -
CDR3 protein: CASRGTAQGEAFF

V gene: TRBV4-1
clone size: -
CDR3 protein: CASSPGFSGWNTGELFF